This paragraph covers one T cell receptor (beta chain) sequence. Its antigen is currently unknown. These data are taken from a study of blood T cells in healthy people across ages. Study outcomes and limitations: TCR beta diversity per million T cells fell roughly linearly with age. The long-lived group displayed more naive CD4+ cells, plus higher diversity, than the aged donors did. Bulk PBMC profiling left naive and antigen-experienced comparisons inconclusive.

Germline values: CDR1 SGDLS, CDR2 YYNGEE. The CDR3 is made up of 14 amino acids. Trimming took off 0 bases at V and 2 bases at J, with 8 bases between the two ends. It was with a sample-barcoded 5' primer and a J-beta primer mix that a second PCR of about 6 to 12 cycles was run. A single record per CDR3 protein comes from TCRdb applying MiXCR to the 5' RACE reads. The table shows hundreds of thousands of distinct CDR3 sequences, with about 34% occurring only once. The rearrangement uses TRBV9 and TRBJ2-5; D unclear. Specimen: blood. This receptor was identified in a woman of 80 years or more in good health. CDR3 in DNA: TGTGCCAGCAGCGTAGACCCTCTACAAGAGACCCAGTACTTC. Translating it yields CASSVDPLQETQYF.